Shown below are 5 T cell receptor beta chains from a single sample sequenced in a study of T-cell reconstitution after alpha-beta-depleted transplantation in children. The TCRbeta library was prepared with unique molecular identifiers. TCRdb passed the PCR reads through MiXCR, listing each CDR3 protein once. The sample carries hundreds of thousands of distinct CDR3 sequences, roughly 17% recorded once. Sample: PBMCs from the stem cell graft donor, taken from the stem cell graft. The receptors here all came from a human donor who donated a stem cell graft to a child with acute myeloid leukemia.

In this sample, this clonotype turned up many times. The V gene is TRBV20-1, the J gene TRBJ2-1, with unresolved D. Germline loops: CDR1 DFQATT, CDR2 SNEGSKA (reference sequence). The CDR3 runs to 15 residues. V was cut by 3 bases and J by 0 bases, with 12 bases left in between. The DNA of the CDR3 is TGCAGTGCTAGGGGCCAAACGGTCTCCTACAATGAGCAGTTCTTC. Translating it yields CSARGQTVSYNEQFF.

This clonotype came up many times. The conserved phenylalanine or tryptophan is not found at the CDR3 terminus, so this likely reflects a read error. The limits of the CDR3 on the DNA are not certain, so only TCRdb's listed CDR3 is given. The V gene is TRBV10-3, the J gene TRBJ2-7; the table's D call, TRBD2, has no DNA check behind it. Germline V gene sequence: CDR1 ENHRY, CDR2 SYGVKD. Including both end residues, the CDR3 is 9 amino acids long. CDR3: CAISARQGI.

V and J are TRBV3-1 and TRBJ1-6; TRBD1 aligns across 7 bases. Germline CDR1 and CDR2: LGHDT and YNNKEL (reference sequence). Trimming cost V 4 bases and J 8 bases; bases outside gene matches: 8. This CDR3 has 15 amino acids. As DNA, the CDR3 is TGTGCCAGCAGCCCCCGACAGGGTCCGGATTCACCCCTCCACTTT. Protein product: CASSPRQGPDSPLHF. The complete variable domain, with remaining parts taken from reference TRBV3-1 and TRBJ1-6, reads DTAVSQTPKYLVTQMGNDKSIKCEQNLGHDTMYWYKQDSKKFLKIMFSYNNKELIINETVPNRFSPKSPDKAHLNLHINSLELGDSAVYFCASSPRQGPDSPLHFGNGTRLTVT.

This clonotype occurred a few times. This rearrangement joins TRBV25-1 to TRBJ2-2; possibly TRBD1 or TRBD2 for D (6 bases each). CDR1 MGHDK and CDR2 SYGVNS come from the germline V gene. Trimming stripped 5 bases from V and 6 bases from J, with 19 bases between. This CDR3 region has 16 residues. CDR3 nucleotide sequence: TGTGCCAGCAGTCTGGGGGGCCTATGGGAATCCGGGGAGCTGTTTTTT. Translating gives CASSLGGLWESGELFF. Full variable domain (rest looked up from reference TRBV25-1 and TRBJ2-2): EADIYQTPRYLVIGTGKKITLECSQTMGHDKMYWYQQDPGMELHLIHYSYGVNSTEKGDLSSESTVSRIRTEHFPLTLESARPSHTSQYLCASSLGGLWESGELFFGEGSRLTVL.

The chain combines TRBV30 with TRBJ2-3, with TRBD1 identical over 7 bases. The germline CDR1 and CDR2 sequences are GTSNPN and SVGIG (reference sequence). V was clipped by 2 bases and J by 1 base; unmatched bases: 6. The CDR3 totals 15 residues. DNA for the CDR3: TGTGCCTGGAGTTCAGGGGGTTGGGGCACAGATACGCAGTATTTT. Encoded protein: CAWSSGGWGTDTQYF.